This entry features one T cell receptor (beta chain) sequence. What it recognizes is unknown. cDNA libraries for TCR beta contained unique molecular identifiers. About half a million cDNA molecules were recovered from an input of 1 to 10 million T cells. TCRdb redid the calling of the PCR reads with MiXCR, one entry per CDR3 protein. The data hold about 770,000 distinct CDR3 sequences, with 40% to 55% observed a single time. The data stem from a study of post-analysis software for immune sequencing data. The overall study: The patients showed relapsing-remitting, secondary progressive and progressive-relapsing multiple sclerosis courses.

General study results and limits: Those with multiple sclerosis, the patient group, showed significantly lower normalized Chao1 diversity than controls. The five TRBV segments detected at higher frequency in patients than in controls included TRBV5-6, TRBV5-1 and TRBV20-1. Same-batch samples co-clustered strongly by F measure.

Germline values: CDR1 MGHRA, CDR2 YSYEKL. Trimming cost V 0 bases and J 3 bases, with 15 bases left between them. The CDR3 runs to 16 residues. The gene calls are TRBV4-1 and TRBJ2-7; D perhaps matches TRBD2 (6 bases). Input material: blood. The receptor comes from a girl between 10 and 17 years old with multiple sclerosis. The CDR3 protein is CASSQEPGSSLYEQYF. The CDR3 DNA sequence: TGCGCCAGCAGCCAAGAACCCGGGAGTAGTCTCTACGAGCAGTACTTC.